These 15 T cell receptor beta chains were sequenced from one sample in a study of blood T cells in healthy people across ages (dated by TCRdb to the mid-2010s). Library preparation employed 5' RACE. The sequencer listed for this sample is Illumina HiSeq 2500. The second PCR ran for about 6 to 12 cycles and used a J-beta primer mix along with a sample-barcoded 5' primer. TCRdb took the public reads, trimmed them with fastp at Q25, ran MiXCR for clone calling and kept in-frame beta chains. All rows with the same CDR3 protein become a single entry with the most common DNA and genes. The sample data list more than 900,000 distinct CDR3 sequences, and around 29% of these were observed just once. The ten top clones hold more than 8.5% of the sample. The same data also contributed to another study, on T cells of mothers and their children.

Sequenced input: blood. Source of these receptors: a middle-aged woman in good health.

This chain links TRBV29-1 with TRBJ1-1, with unresolved D. The germline CDR1 and CDR2 sequences are SQVTM and ANQGSEA. V was pared by 6 bases and J by 0 bases, with 5 bases between. The CDR3 covers 11 residues. The CDR3 reads CSVEMNTEAFF. In DNA, the CDR3 is TGCAGCGTGGAGATGAACACTGAAGCTTTCTTT.

The chain couples TRBV28 to TRBJ1-2, with D unresolved. Trimming took off 8 bases at V and 3 bases at J, with 13 bases between the two ends. CDR1 and CDR2 (germline): MDHEN, SYDVKM. The length of the CDR3 is 13 residues. CDR3 sequence (DNA): TGTGCCAGCGGCATAGTCCTTTACTATGGCTACACCTTC. Translation: CASGIVLYYGYTF.

The chain carries TRBV12-3 or TRBV12-4 and TRBJ2-7, with TRBD1 as a possible D gene (5 bases). V was trimmed by 3 bases and J by 3 bases, leaving 21 bases between them. The CDR3 extends over 17 amino acids. CDR3 loop: CASSFRPDRKFLYEQYF. The DNA for the CDR3 is TGTGCCAGCAGTTTTCGCCCCGACAGAAAATTCCTCTACGAGCAGTACTTC.

CDR3 residues: CASSGGLASGANVLTF. The CDR3 nucleotides are TGTGCCAGCAGCGGAGGACTAGCCTCTGGGGCCAACGTCCTGACTTTC. The genes are TRBV2 and TRBJ2-6; 8 nucleotides agree with TRBD2. After removal of 6 bases from V and 0 bases from J, the junction contained 4 bases not matched to a gene. The CDR3 has 16 amino acids. CDR1 and CDR2 from the germline V gene are SNHLY and FYNNEI.

In the case of this clonotype: With a much larger clone just one base away, this may be a read error. The limits of the CDR3 on the DNA are not certain, so only TCRdb's listed CDR3 is given. The V and J genes are TRBV29-1 and TRBJ1-2; TRBD1 reflects the table's D call only, with no check against the DNA. The germline CDR1 and CDR2 sequences are SQVTM and ANQGSEA. The CDR3 totals 14 residues, both ends included. The CDR3 here is CSVDKDRGGYGCTF.

The gene calls are TRBV10-2 and TRBJ1-5, with no clear D. This CDR3 spans 14 amino acids. Trimming removed 3 bases from V and 3 bases from J, with 9 bases in between. The V gene's germline CDR1 is WSHSY and CDR2 SAAADI. The CDR3 is CASSEPQLNQPQHF. For the CDR3, the DNA is TGCGCCAGCAGTGAACCCCAGCTCAATCAGCCCCAGCATTTT.

The V and J genes are TRBV7-9 and TRBJ2-5; a possible D gene is TRBD2 (6 bases). The CDR3 runs to 15 residues. V dropped 1 base and J dropped 2 bases, with 11 bases sitting between them. From germline, CDR1 is SEHNR and CDR2 FQNEAQ (reference sequence). In nucleotides, the CDR3 is TGTGCCAGCAGCTTAGGGATCCGGGAGCAAGAGACCCAGTACTTC. This sequence encodes CASSLGIREQETQYF.

In this sample, this clonotype turned up a few times. This chain connects TRBV7-2 to TRBJ2-5; D gene uncertain. CDR1 SGHTA and CDR2 FQGNSA come from the germline V gene. This CDR3 has 14 amino acids. The V and J ends lost 4 bases and 5 bases respectively, with 14 bases between them. Here the CDR3 reads CASSYRIAGETQYF. In nucleotides, the CDR3 is TGTGCCAGCAGCTACCGTATAGCTGGGGAGACCCAGTACTTC.

This clonotype has a single count. CDR3 sequence: CASSLTGSRSGANVLTF. The CDR3 DNA sequence: TGTGCCAGCAGCTTAACAGGCAGCCGCTCTGGGGCCAACGTCCTGACTTTC. The chain joins TRBV7-3 to TRBJ2-6; no firm D call. Trimming removed 0 bases at V and 0 bases at J, with 9 bases between. There are 17 residues in the CDR3. The V gene's germline CDR1 is SGHTA and CDR2 FQGTGA.

This clonotype was seen a few times. This chain joins TRBV4-1 and TRBJ1-1; D may be TRBD1 (6 bases). The CDR3 has 16 residues. Germline V CDR1 and CDR2: MGHRA, YSYEKL. The ends were cut back, 2 bases at V and 4 bases at J, with 17 bases in the middle. This chain's CDR3 is CASSQRLTGRSTEAFF. In DNA, the CDR3 is TGCGCCAGCAGCCAACGCTTGACAGGTCGGAGCACTGAAGCTTTCTTT.

There are a few counts of this clonotype. V usage is TRBV28 and J usage is TRBJ2-5; 7 bases align to TRBD2. There are 15 residues in the CDR3. The germline CDR1 and CDR2 sequences are MDHEN and SYDVKM. Trimming took 1 base from V and 4 from J; bases not matched to a gene: 6. The CDR3 sequence is CASSLSGGGTETQYF. In DNA, the CDR3 is TGTGCCAGCAGTTTATCCGGCGGGGGAACAGAGACCCAGTACTTC.

This chain connects TRBV9 to TRBJ1-1; 7 nucleotides agree with TRBD1. Germline values: CDR1 SGDLS, CDR2 YYNGEE. V trimming: 3 bases; J trimming: 3 bases; junction bases outside the gene matches: 11. CDR3 length equals 16 residues. CDR3 residues: CASSDRVRGGDTEAFF. The CDR3 DNA follows: TGTGCCAGCAGCGACCGGGTCAGGGGGGGGGACACTGAAGCTTTCTTT.

V usage is TRBV3-1 and J usage is TRBJ2-7, with a possible D match to TRBD2 (5 bases). Germline V gene data show CDR1 as LGHDT and CDR2 as YNNKEL (reference sequence). The CDR3 spans 12 residues. The germline V and J ends were trimmed by 1 base and 5 bases, with 6 bases remaining between them. The CDR3 DNA follows: TGTGCCAGCAGCCAAGTAGCGAACGAGCAGTACTTC. Translation gives CASSQVANEQYF.

The V call is TRBV4-1, the J call TRBJ2-7; D might be TRBD2 (6 bases). Germline assignment: CDR1 MGHRA and CDR2 YSYEKL. This CDR3 is 15 amino acids long. V lost 3 bases and J lost 0, with 12 bases in between. The CDR3 DNA reads TGCGCCAGCAGCCATGTGACCGGGGGCTCCTACGAGCAGTACTTC. Translating gives CASSHVTGGSYEQYF.

This clonotype was seen repeatedly, ten times or more. The rearrangement links TRBV15 to TRBJ2-5; TRBD1 matches 8 bases. The tail of the sequence fits TRBJ2-7 better, so the J call may be wrong. This CDR3 comprises 15 residues. Germline CDR1 reads LNHNV; CDR2 reads YYDKDF (reference sequence). For the CDR3, the DNA is TGTGCCACCGCTCGTGGGGCAGGGGGCTGGTACGAGCAGTACTTC. Translation: CATARGAGGWYEQYF.